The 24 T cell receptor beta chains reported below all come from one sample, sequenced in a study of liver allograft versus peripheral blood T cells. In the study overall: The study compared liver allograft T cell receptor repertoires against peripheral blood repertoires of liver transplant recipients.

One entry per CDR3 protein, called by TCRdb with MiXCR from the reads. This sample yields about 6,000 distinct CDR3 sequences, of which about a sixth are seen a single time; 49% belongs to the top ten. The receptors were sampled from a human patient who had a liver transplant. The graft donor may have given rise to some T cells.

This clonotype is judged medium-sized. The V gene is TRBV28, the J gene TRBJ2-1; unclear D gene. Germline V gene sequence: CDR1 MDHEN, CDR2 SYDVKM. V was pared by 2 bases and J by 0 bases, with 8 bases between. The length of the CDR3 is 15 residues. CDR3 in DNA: TGTGCCAGCAGTTTACCCTCCACCTCCTACAATGAGCAGTTCTTC. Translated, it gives CASSLPSTSYNEQFF.

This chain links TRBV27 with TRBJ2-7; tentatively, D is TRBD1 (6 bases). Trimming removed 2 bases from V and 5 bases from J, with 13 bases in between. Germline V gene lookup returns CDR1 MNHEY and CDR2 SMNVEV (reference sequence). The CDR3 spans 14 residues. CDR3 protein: CASSLITGRHEQYF. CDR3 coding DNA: TGTGCCAGCAGTTTAATTACAGGGCGCCACGAGCAGTACTTC.

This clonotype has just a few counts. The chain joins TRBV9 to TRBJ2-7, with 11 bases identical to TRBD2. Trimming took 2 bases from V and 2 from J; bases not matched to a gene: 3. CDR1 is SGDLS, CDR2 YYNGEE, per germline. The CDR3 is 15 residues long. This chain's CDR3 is CASSVSGGATYEQYF. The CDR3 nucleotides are TGTGCCAGCAGCGTTAGCGGGGGGGCCACCTACGAGCAGTACTTC.

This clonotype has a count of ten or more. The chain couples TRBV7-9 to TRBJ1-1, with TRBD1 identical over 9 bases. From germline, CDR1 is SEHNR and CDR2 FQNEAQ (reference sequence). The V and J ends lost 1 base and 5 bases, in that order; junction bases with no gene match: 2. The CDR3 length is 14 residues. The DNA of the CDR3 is TGTGCCAGCAGCTTAGTACAGGGGGCAACTGAAGCTTTCTTT. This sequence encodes CASSLVQGATEAFF.

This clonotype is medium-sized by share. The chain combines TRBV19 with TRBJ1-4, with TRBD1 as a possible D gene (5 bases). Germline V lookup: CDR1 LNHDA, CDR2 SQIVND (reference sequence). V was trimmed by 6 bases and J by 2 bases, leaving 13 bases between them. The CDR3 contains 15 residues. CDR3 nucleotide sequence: TGTGCCAGTAGCACACGGGGGACGACTAATGAAAAACTGTTTTTT. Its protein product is CASSTRGTTNEKLFF.

The CDR3 protein is CASSFGSGNTIYF. The CDR3 bases are TGTGCCAGCAGCTTTGGGTCTGGAAACACCATATATTTT. The chain uses TRBV5-4 and TRBJ1-3; D ambiguous. From germline, CDR1 is SGHNT and CDR2 YYREEE (reference sequence). Trimming stripped 2 bases from V and 1 base from J, with 4 bases between. The CDR3 consists of 13 residues.

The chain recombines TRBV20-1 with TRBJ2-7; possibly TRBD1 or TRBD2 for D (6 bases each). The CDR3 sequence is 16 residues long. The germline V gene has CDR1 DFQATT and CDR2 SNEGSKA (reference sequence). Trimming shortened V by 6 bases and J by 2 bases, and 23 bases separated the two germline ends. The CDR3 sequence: CSAPILGQGRTYEQYF. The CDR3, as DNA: TGCAGTGCCCCAATCCTAGGGCAGGGGAGGACCTACGAGCAGTACTTC.

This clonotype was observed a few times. The CDR3 loop reads CASRLQGMNTEAFF. CDR3 in DNA: TGTGCCAGTAGGTTACAGGGGATGAACACTGAAGCTTTCTTT. V usage is TRBV19 and J usage is TRBJ1-1; TRBD1 matches at 7 bases. This CDR3 has 14 residues. After removal of 6 bases from V and 0 bases from J, the junction contained 4 bases not matched to a gene. From germline, CDR1 is LNHDA and CDR2 SQIVND (reference sequence).

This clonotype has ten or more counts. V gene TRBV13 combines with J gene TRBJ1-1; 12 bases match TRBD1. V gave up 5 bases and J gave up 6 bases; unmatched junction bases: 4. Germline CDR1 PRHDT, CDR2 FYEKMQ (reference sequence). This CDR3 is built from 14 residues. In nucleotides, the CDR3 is TGTGCCAGCAGCCCGGGGACAGGGGGCCCTGAAGCTTTCTTT. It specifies CASSPGTGGPEAFF.

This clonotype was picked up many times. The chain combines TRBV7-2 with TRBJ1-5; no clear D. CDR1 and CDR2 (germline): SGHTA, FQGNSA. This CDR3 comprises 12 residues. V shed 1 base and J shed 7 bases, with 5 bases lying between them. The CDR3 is CASSLGQQPQHF. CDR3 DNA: TGTGCCAGCAGCTTAGGGCAGCAGCCCCAGCATTTT.

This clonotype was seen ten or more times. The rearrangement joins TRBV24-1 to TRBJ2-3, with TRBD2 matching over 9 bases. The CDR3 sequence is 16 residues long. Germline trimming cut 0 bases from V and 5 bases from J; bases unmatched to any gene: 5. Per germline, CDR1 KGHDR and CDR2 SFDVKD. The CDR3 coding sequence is TGTGCCACCAGTGATTTGGCGGGGGGGCTTAAAGATACGCAGTATTTT. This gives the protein CATSDLAGGLKDTQYF.

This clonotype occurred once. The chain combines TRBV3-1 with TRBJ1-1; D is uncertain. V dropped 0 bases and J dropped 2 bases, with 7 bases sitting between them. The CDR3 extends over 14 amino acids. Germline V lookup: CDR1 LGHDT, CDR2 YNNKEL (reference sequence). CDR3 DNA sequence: TGTGCCAGCAGCCAAGAGGCGGAAAACACTGAAGCTTTCTTT. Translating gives CASSQEAENTEAFF.

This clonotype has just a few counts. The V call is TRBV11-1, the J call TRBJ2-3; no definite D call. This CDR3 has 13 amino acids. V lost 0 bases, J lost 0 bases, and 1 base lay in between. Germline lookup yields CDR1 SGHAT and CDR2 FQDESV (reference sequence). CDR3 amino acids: CASSLASTDTQYF. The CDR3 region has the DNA TGTGCCAGCAGCTTAGCAAGCACAGATACGCAGTATTTT.

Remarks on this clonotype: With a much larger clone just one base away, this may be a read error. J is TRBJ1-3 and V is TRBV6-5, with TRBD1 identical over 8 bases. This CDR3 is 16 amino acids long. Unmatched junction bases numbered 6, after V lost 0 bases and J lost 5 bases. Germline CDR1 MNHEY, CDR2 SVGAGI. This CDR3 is CASSYSTGEARNTIYF. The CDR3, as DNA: TGTGCCAGCAGTTACTCGACAGGGGAGGCTAGAAACACCATATATTTT.

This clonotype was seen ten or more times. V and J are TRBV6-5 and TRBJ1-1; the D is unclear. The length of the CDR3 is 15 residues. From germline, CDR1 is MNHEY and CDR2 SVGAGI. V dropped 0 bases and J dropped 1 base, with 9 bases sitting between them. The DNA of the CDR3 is TGTGCCAGCAGTTACTCAGGGTTCTCGAACACTGAAGCTTTCTTT. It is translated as CASSYSGFSNTEAFF.

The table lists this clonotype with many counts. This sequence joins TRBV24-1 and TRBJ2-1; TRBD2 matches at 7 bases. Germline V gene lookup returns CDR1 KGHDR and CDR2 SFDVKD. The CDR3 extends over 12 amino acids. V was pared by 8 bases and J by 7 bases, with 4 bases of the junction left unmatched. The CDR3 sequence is CATTGGGNEQFF. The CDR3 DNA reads TGTGCCACCACGGGAGGAGGGAATGAGCAGTTCTTC.

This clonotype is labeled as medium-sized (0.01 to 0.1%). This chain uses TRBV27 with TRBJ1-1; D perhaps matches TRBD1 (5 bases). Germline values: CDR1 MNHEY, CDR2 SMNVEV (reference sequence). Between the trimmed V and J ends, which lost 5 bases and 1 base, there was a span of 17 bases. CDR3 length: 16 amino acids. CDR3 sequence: CASSPSGGVGNTEAFF. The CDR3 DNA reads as TGTGCCAGCAGTCCCAGTGGGGGAGTAGGGAACACTGAAGCTTTCTTT.

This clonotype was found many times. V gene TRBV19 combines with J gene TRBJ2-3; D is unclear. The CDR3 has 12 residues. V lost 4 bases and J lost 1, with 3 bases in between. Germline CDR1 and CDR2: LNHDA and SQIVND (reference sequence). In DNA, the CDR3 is TGTGCCAGTAGTACGGGCACAGATACGCAGTATTTT. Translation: CASSTGTDTQYF.

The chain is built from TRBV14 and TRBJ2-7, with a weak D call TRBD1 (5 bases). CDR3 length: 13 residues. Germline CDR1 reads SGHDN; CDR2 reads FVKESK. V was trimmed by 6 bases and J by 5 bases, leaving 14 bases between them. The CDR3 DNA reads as TGTGCCAGCAGGAGACAGTCTTACCACGAGCAGTACTTC. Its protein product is CASRRQSYHEQYF.

DNA for the CDR3: TGTGCCAGCAGCTTAGGTGGGGAAAGGAACACTGAAGCTTTCTTT. This codes for CASSLGGERNTEAFF. This chain connects TRBV7-3 to TRBJ1-1, with D hard to call. The germline CDR1 and CDR2 sequences are SGHTA and FQGTGA. Deletions cut 2 bases from V and 1 base from J, with 11 bases between. CDR3 length: 15 residues.

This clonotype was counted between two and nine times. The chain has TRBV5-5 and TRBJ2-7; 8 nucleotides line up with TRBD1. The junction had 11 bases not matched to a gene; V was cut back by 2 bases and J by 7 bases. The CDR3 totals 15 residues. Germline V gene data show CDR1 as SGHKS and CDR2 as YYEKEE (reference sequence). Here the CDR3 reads CASSFPGTGRREQYF. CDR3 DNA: TGTGCCAGCAGCTTCCCGGGGACAGGTAGGAGGGAGCAGTACTTC.

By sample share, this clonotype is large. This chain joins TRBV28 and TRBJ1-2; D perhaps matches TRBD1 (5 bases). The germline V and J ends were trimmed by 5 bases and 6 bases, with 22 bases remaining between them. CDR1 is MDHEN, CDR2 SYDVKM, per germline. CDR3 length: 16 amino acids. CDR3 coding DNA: TGTGCCAGCAGTCAGATGAGTGAACAGGCCCACGATGGCTACACCTTC. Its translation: CASSQMSEQAHDGYTF.

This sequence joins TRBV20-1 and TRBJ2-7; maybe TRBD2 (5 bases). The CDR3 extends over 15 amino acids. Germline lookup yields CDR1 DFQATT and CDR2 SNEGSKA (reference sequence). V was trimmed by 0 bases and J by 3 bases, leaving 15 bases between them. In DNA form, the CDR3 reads TGCAGTGCTAGAGATCTTGGCGGGTGGAACTACGAGCAGTACTTC. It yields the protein CSARDLGGWNYEQYF.

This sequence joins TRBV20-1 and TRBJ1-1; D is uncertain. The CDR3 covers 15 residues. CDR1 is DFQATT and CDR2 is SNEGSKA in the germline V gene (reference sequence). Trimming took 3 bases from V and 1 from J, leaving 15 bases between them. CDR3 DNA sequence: TGCAGTGCTAGCCCGGTCCCCGTTAGGAACACTGAAGCTTTCTTT. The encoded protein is CSASPVPVRNTEAFF.